This T cell receptor (beta chain) stems from a study of cytomegalovirus exposure and HLA in healthy donors. Germline CDR1 and CDR2: MNHNS and SASEGT. The V end lost 4 bases, the J end lost 4 bases, and 16 bases lay between the germline ends. This CDR3 region has 15 residues. Amplification used 60 Vbeta primers and 13 Jbeta primers. Measured with immunoSEQ multiplex PCR; TCRdb has only the in-frame clones, and not every one. The table lists under 35,000 clones. Sequencing was carried out using PBMCs. The TCR sequence derives from a man aged 25 to 45 in good health and CMV-seronegative. The gene calls are TRBV6-1 and TRBJ1-2; no reliable D call. CDR3 sequence reads: CASSALLSHSYGYTF. The CDR3 coding sequence is TGTGCCAGCAGTGCCTTACTTTCCCACTCCTATGGCTACACCTTC.